This note documents a single TCR beta chain sequence. The sample originates from a study of blood T cell repertoires in COVID-19. Per germline, CDR1 SNHLY and CDR2 FYNNEI. The J segment lost 4 bases and the V segment lost 3 bases, leaving 5 bases of the junction unmatched. CDR3 size: 16 residues. Generated by immunoSEQ multiplex PCR, the TCRdb table keeps only in-frame clones and is missing some. Here the sample spans approximately 150,000 clones, 75% to 90% being singletons. The chain has TRBV2 and TRBJ2-5, with 13 bases fitting TRBD2. This clonotype was obtained from a man in his 70s who had been exposed to COVID-19. The sample consisted of PBMCs or T cells enriched from blood (not recorded which). The CDR3 nucleotides read TGTGCCAGCAGTGAGGGGACTAGCGGGACAATAGAGACCCAGTACTTC. Translated: CASSEGTSGTIETQYF.